Listed here are 6 T cell receptor beta chains from one sample, sequenced in a study of blood T cell repertoires in COVID-19. The protocol was immunoSEQ multiplex PCR, while the TCRdb copy is restricted to in-frame clones and leaves out a portion. The sample records about 190,000 clones, about 86% being singletons. Sample: peripheral blood. These receptors were obtained from a woman aged 25 to 45 with active or convalescent COVID-19.

The gene calls are TRBV18 and TRBJ2-7; 10 nucleotides align to TRBD1. The CDR3 is 15 residues long. Trimming took 6 bases from V and 1 from J; bases not matched to a gene: 6. Germline assignment: CDR1 KGHSH and CDR2 LQKENI. CDR3 bases: TGTGCCAGCTCTAATCGACAGGGGGCATCCTACGAGCAGTACTTC. It is translated as CASSNRQGASYEQYF.

The CDR3 sequence is CASSQGLAGTDTQYF. CDR3 nucleotides: TGTGCCAGCAGCCAAGGACTAGCGGGGACAGATACGCAGTATTTT. This chain uses TRBV3-1 (or the pseudogene TRBV3-2) with TRBJ2-3; TRBD2 agrees at 11 bases. This CDR3 region has 15 residues. Germline values: CDR1 LGHDT, CDR2 YNNKEL (reference sequence). Losses at the gene ends were 1 base for V and 3 bases for J; bases not matched to a gene: 0.

In this sample, this clone turned up once. The chain joins TRBV18 to TRBJ1-1, with D tentatively TRBD1 (5 bases). Looked up from germline, CDR1 is KGHSH and CDR2 is LQKENI. V lost 3 bases, J lost 1 base, and 15 bases lay in between. The CDR3 is 16 amino acids. The CDR3 nucleotides are TGTGCCAGCTCACCCCTGGGGCAGCGCGAGAACACTGAAGCTTTCTTT. Protein sequence: CASSPLGQRENTEAFF.

The rearrangement links TRBV5-1 to TRBJ1-4, with 10 positions matching TRBD1. CDR1 SGHRS and CDR2 YFSETQ come from the germline V gene. V was clipped by 4 bases and J by 8 bases; unmatched bases: 8. The CDR3 contains 15 residues. CDR3 sequence (DNA): TGCGCCAGCAGCCGGACAGGGGGGAGTGACGAAAAACTGTTTTTT. This sequence encodes CASSRTGGSDEKLFF.

V gene TRBV7-5 combines with J gene TRBJ1-1; the D call in the table, TRBD1, was not verified against the DNA. TRBV7-5 is tagged as a pseudogene. This CDR3 is built from 15 residues. CDR3 region: CARHRRTEMNTEAFF. The DNA for the CDR3 is TGTGCCAGACACCGGCGGACAGAGATGAACACTGAAGCTTTCTTT.

The chain links TRBV7-9 to TRBJ1-3, with 9 nucleotides matching TRBD1. This CDR3 region has 17 residues. Trimming took 2 bases from V and 0 from J; bases not matched to a gene: 5. Germline V gives CDR1 SEHNR, CDR2 FQNEAQ (reference sequence). The CDR3 DNA follows: TGTGCCAGCAGCTTAAGAGAGACAGGGGGCTCTGGAAACACCATATATTTT. Protein product: CASSLRETGGSGNTIYF.